These 20 T cell receptor beta chains share one sample of origin, sequenced in a study of blood T cell repertoires in COVID-19. The data were produced by immunoSEQ multiplex PCR, yet TCRdb's version contains in-frame clones alone and is incomplete. The table includes 90,000 or so clones, roughly 90% detected once. The sequencing sample was made of peripheral blood. The receptors were sampled from a man in his fifties or sixties with COVID-19, enrolled during active disease.

The genes are TRBV28 and TRBJ2-2, with 7 bases that match TRBD1. V was pared by 0 bases and J by 6 bases, with 1 base of the junction left unmatched. The CDR3 has 14 residues. Germline V CDR1 and CDR2: MDHEN, SYDVKM. The CDR3 DNA follows: TGTGCCAGCAGTTTATGGCAGGGGGCCGGGGAGCTGTTTTTT. It is translated as CASSLWQGAGELFF.

This sequence joins TRBV5-4 and TRBJ1-1; the match to TRBD1 covers 7 bases. Germline-derived CDR1 and CDR2 are SGHNT and YYREEE (reference sequence). J gave up 5 bases and V 3 bases, and 7 bases lay outside the gene matches. This CDR3 has 14 amino acids. The CDR3 loop reads CASSSPGGWTEAFF. The CDR3 nucleotides are TGTGCCAGCAGCTCCCCAGGGGGATGGACTGAAGCTTTCTTT.

This sequence joins TRBV5-1 and TRBJ2-1, with 9 bases lining up with TRBD1. Germline CDR1 reads SGHRS; CDR2 reads YFSETQ. The junction had 6 bases not matched to a gene; V was cut back by 2 bases and J by 6 bases. The CDR3 extends over 15 amino acids. The CDR3 coding sequence is TGCGCCAGCAGCTTTACCGGGACAGGGTCCAATGAGCAGTTCTTC. Translated, it gives CASSFTGTGSNEQFF.

The CDR3 reads CASTLTFRYTF. Here the CDR3 DNA reads TGTGCCAGCACCCTGACATTCCGCTACACCTTC. The chain is built from TRBV6-5 and TRBJ1-2; the D is unclear. Germline CDR1 reads MNHEY; CDR2 reads SVGAGI. The CDR3 has 11 residues. The V end lost 7 bases, the J end lost 9 bases, and 12 bases lay between the germline ends.

This chain links TRBV21-1 with TRBJ1-6; whether TRBD1, the table's D call, matches the DNA was not checked. TRBV21-1 is a documented pseudogene. CDR3 size: 17 residues. CDR3 nucleotides: TGTGCCAGCAGAAGGGGACAGGGTGATACCAGGGATTCACCCCTCCACTTT. This gives the protein CASRRGQGDTRDSPLHF.

The gene calls are TRBV12-5 and TRBJ1-1, with D unresolved. There are 12 residues in the CDR3. The germline V and J ends were trimmed by 6 bases and 9 bases, with 14 bases remaining between them. Per the germline V gene, CDR1 is LGHNT and CDR2 is FRNRAP. The CDR3 is CASGQPRGKAFF. For the CDR3, the DNA is TGTGCTAGTGGGCAACCCCGAGGAAAAGCTTTCTTT.

The V and J genes are TRBV7-9 and TRBJ2-5; possible D gene TRBD1, 5 bases. Trimming shortened V by 0 bases and J by 0 bases, and 20 bases separated the two germline ends. From germline, CDR1 is SEHNR and CDR2 FQNEAQ (reference sequence). This CDR3 has 19 residues. The CDR3 here is CASSLAVLVAGFYQETQYF. In DNA, the CDR3 is TGTGCCAGCAGCTTAGCGGTCCTTGTGGCAGGGTTTTACCAAGAGACCCAGTACTTC.

V usage is TRBV6-5 and J usage is TRBJ1-1, with D perhaps TRBD1 (5 bases). The CDR3 is 14 amino acids. Between the trimmed V and J ends, which lost 5 bases and 5 bases, there was a span of 15 bases. Germline V gene lookup returns CDR1 MNHEY and CDR2 SVGAGI. The CDR3, as DNA: TGTGCCAGCAGTCCCCGGACGGAGGGGACTGAAGCTTTCTTT. This encodes CASSPRTEGTEAFF.

The rearrangement uses TRBV9 and TRBJ2-2, with 8 bases aligning to TRBD2. V shed 4 bases, J shed 4 bases, and the junction held 12 bases outside the gene matches. CDR1 and CDR2 (germline): SGDLS, YYNGEE. The CDR3 has 17 residues. The DNA for the CDR3 is TGTGCCAGCAGCCCCGGACTAGCTACCCAATCCACCGGGGAGCTGTTTTTT. Protein product: CASSPGLATQSTGELFF.

This clone turned up a few times. The chain carries TRBV7-8 and TRBJ2-3; 7 bases match TRBD1. CDR3 length equals 16 residues. The trim removed 5 bases at V and 0 bases at J, leaving 8 bases unmatched. Germline V gene sequence: CDR1 SGHVS, CDR2 FQNEAQ. The CDR3 coding sequence is TGTGCCAGCAGCCAAGTGACGGGACAGAGCACAGATACGCAGTATTTT. This encodes CASSQVTGQSTDTQYF. Looking up the rest from reference TRBV7-8 and TRBJ2-3 gives the full variable domain: GAGVSQSPRYKVAKRGQDVALRCDPISGHVSLFWYQQALGQGPEFLTYFQNEAQLDKSGLPSDRFFAERPEGSVSTLKIQRTQQEDSAVYLCASSQVTGQSTDTQYFGPGTRLTVL.

The rearrangement joins TRBV7-3 to TRBJ2-2, with D possibly being TRBD2 (5 bases). This CDR3 has 18 residues. CDR1 and CDR2 (germline): SGHTA, FQGTGA. The V end lost 3 bases, the J end lost 0 bases, and 17 bases lay between the germline ends. DNA for the CDR3: TGTGCCAGCAGCTTGTCGAGGGCCTCGTTCGCGAACACCGGGGAGCTGTTTTTT. Translated: CASSLSRASFANTGELFF.

This chain joins TRBV3-1 (or the pseudogene TRBV3-2) and TRBJ2-1, with 11 positions matching TRBD2. Looked up from germline, CDR1 is LGHDT and CDR2 is YNNKEL (reference sequence). This CDR3 is 14 amino acids long. V shed 4 bases and J 8 bases; nucleotides not matched to a gene: 4. This CDR3 is CASSLASGRHEQFF. The CDR3 DNA sequence: TGTGCCAGCAGCCTAGCTAGCGGGAGGCATGAGCAGTTCTTC.

The chain has TRBV6-5 and TRBJ2-3; D may be TRBD1 (5 bases). From germline, CDR1 is MNHEY and CDR2 SVGAGI. V lost 0 bases, J lost 4 bases, and 11 bases lay in between. There are 15 residues in the CDR3. The CDR3 sequence: CASSYSPGQSDTQYF. CDR3 in DNA: TGTGCCAGCAGTTACTCCCCAGGGCAGTCAGATACGCAGTATTTT.

As for this clone: Other DNA sequences in this specimen translate into the identical CDR3. The CDR3 sequence: CASSPDRNYGYTF. The CDR3 coding sequence is TGTGCCAGCAGCCCGGACAGAAACTATGGCTACACCTTC. The chain couples TRBV7-3 to TRBJ1-2; TRBD1 is a possible D gene (6 bases). The V end lost 5 bases, the J end lost 2 bases, and 9 bases lay between the germline ends. The germline CDR1 and CDR2 sequences are SGHTA and FQGTGA. CDR3 size: 13 residues.

This clone has only one observation. This chain joins TRBV5-6 and TRBJ1-5; 8 bases align to TRBD1. CDR3 size: 15 residues. Trimming took 4 bases from V and 6 from J; bases not matched to a gene: 9. CDR1 is SGHDT, CDR2 YYEEEE, per germline. The CDR3: CASSLGQGEVQPQHF. In nucleotides, the CDR3 is TGTGCCAGCAGCCTAGGACAGGGTGAGGTTCAGCCCCAGCATTTT.

The chain is built from TRBV5-5 and TRBJ1-2, with D maybe TRBD1 (6 bases). The CDR3 covers 13 residues. V gave up 4 bases and J gave up 5 bases, with 12 bases separating them. Germline CDR1 and CDR2: SGHKS and YYEKEE (reference sequence). For the CDR3, the DNA is TGTGCCAGCAGCCCGAGGGGGGGATATGGCTACACCTTC. This translates into CASSPRGGYGYTF.

This clone is a singleton in its sample. This rearrangement joins TRBV19 to TRBJ2-1, with 8 bases that match TRBD2. The length of the CDR3 is 14 residues. Germline V gene lookup returns CDR1 LNHDA and CDR2 SQIVND (reference sequence). The V and J ends lost 4 bases and 10 bases, in that order; junction bases with no gene match: 9. The CDR3 here is CASSTGTRDREQFF. The CDR3 DNA reads TGTGCCAGTAGTACCGGGACTAGAGATCGAGAGCAGTTCTTC.

This chain uses TRBV11-3 with TRBJ2-1, with TRBD2 as a possible D gene (7 bases). V was clipped by 5 bases and J by 10 bases, with 15 bases between them. This CDR3 region has 13 residues. The V gene's germline CDR1 is SGHNT and CDR2 YENEEA. CDR3 sequence (DNA): TGTGCCAGCAGCCAATATCCGGGGGGCGAGCAGTTCTTC. As protein: CASSQYPGGEQFF.

The chain recombines TRBV5-1 with TRBJ1-1; 7 bases fit TRBD1. Germline V CDR1 and CDR2: SGHRS, YFSETQ. V was clipped by 7 bases and J by 0 bases; unmatched bases: 3. The CDR3 extends over 13 amino acids. CDR3 protein: CASRDRLNTEAFF. The CDR3 region has the DNA TGCGCCAGCCGGGACAGACTGAACACTGAAGCTTTCTTT.

The V and J genes are TRBV2 and TRBJ2-4; the D is unclear. V lost 5 bases and J 7 bases, leaving 9 bases between the germline ends. The CDR3 consists of 12 residues. Per germline, CDR1 SNHLY and CDR2 FYNNEI. The CDR3 reads CASSPQVNIQYF. CDR3 DNA: TGTGCCAGCAGTCCCCAGGTTAACATTCAGTACTTC.